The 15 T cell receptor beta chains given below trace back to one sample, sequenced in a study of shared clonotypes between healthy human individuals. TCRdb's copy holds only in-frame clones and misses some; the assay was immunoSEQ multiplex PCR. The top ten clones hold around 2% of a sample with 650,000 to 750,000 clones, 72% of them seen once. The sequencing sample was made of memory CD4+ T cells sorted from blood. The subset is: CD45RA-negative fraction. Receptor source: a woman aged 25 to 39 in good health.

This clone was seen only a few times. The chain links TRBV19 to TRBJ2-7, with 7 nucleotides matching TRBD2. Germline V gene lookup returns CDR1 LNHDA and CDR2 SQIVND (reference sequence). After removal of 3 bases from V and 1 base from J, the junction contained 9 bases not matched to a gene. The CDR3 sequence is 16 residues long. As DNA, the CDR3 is TGTGCCAGTAGTATGCAGAGCGGGACGGTATCCTACGAGCAGTACTTC. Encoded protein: CASSMQSGTVSYEQYF.

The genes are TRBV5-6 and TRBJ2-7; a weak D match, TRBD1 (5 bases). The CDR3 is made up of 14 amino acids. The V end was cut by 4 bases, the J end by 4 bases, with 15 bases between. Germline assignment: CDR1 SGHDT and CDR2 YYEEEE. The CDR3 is CASSVRTRSYEQYF. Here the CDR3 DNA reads TGTGCCAGCAGCGTACGGACACGTTCTTACGAGCAGTACTTC.

CDR3: CASSYTGAPEQYF. The CDR3 region has the DNA TGCGCCAGCAGCTACACAGGGGCCCCCGAGCAGTACTTC. The rearrangement joins TRBV5-1 to TRBJ2-7, with TRBD1 matching over 7 bases. The CDR3 contains 13 residues. The J segment lost 6 bases and the V segment lost 3 bases, leaving 6 bases of the junction unmatched. Germline CDR1 reads SGHRS; CDR2 reads YFSETQ.

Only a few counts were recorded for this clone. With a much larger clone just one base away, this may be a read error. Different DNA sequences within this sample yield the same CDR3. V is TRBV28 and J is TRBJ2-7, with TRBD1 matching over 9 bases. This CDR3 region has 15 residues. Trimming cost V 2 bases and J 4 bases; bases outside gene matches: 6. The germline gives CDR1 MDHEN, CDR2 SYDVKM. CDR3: CASSLGTGLGYEQYF. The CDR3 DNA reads TGTGCCAGCAGTTTAGGGACAGGGTTGGGGTACGAGCAGTACTTC.

The CDR3 DNA reads as TGCAGCGTTTCGGACAGCGGCTGGAAGTTCTTC. As protein: CSVSDSGWKFF. V and J are TRBV29-1 and TRBJ2-1; D is possibly TRBD1 (6 bases). This CDR3 has 11 amino acids. Trimming pared 5 bases from V and 14 bases from J, leaving 16 bases between. Germline lookup yields CDR1 SQVTM and CDR2 ANQGSEA.

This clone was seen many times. CDR3 sequence: CASSWKGQNTDTQYF. CDR3 DNA: TGTGCCAGCAGCTGGAAGGGACAAAACACAGATACGCAGTATTTT. The chain employs TRBV9 and TRBJ2-3, with D maybe TRBD1 (6 bases). Germline assignment: CDR1 SGDLS and CDR2 YYNGEE. Between the trimmed V and J ends, which lost 4 bases and 2 bases, there was a span of 14 bases. CDR3 size: 15 residues.

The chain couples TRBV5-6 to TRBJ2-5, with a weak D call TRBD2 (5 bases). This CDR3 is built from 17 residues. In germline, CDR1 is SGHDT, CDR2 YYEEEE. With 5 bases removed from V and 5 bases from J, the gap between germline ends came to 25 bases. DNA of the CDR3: TGTGCCAGCAGTTTCAAGAATGTGTACTCCGGCGGGGAGACCCAGTACTTC. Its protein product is CASSFKNVYSGGETQYF.

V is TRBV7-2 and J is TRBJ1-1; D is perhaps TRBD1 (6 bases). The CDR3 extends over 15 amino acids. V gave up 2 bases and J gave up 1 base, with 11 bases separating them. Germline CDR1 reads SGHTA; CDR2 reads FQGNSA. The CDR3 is CASSLWMTGNTEAFF. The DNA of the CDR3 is TGTGCCAGCAGCTTATGGATGACAGGGAACACTGAAGCTTTCTTT.

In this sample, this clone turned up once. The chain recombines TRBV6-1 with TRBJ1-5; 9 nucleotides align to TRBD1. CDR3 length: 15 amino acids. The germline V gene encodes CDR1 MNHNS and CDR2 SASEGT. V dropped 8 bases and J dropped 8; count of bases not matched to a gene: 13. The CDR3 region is CASARWTGEKKPQHF. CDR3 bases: TGTGCCAGCGCCAGATGGACAGGGGAGAAGAAGCCCCAGCATTTT.

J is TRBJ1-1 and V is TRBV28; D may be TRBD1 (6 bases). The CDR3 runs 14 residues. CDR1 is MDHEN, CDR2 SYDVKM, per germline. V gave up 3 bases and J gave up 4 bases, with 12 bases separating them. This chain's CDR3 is CASSLLGQGTEAFF. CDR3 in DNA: TGTGCCAGCAGTTTGCTGGGACAAGGCACTGAAGCTTTCTTT.

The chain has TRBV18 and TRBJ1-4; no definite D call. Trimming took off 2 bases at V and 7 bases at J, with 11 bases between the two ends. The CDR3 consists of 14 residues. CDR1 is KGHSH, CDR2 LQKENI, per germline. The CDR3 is CASSPGDRGEKLFF. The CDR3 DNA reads TGTGCCAGCTCACCAGGGGATCGTGGTGAAAAACTGTTTTTT.

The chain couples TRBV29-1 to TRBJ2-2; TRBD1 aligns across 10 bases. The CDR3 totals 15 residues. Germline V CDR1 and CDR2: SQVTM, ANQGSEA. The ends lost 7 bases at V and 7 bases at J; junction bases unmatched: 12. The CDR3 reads CSAQTGGAWGGELFF. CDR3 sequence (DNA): TGCAGCGCGCAGACAGGGGGCGCATGGGGCGGGGAGCTGTTTTTT.

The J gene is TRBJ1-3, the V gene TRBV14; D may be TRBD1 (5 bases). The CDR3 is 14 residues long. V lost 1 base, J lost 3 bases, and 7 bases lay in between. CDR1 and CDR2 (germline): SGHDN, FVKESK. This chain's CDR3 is CASSQAGVGNTIYF. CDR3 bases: TGTGCCAGCAGCCAAGCGGGGGTTGGAAACACCATATATTTT.

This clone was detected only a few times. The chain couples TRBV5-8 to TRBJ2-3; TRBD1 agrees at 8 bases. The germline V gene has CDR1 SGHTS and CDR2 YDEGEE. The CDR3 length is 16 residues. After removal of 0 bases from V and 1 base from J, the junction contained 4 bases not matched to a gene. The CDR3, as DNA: TGTGCCAGCAGCTTGGAACAGGGGGTCGGCACAGATACGCAGTATTTT. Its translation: CASSLEQGVGTDTQYF.

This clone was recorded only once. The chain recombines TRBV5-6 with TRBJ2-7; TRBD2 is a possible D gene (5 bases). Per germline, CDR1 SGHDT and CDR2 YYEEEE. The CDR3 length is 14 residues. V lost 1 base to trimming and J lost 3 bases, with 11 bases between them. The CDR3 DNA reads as TGTGCCAGCAGCTTGAACCGGGATGGCTACGAGCAGTACTTC. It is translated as CASSLNRDGYEQYF.